These 27 T cell receptor beta chains share one sample of origin, sequenced in a study of T cells in Graves' hyperthyroidism and ophthalmopathy. Amplified regions were TCR beta CDR3 sequences from RNA transcripts. First-round RT-PCR targeting the TCR CDR3 was performed with the HTBI primer set. TCRdb called the multiplex PCR reads again in MiXCR, with one record for every CDR3 protein. The data hold 300,000 to 450,000 distinct CDR3 sequences, with approximately 14% observed a single time. Sequenced input: blood. The origin of the receptors is a woman aged 18-29 years with Graves' hyperthyroidism that later progressed to Graves' ophthalmopathy.

CDR3 sequence: CASNFGTGETQYF. In nucleotides, the CDR3 is TGTGCCAGTAACTTCGGGACAGGCGAGACCCAGTACTTC. This sequence joins TRBV19 and TRBJ2-5, with TRBD1 identical over 8 bases. CDR1 LNHDA and CDR2 SQIVND come from the germline V gene (reference sequence). CDR3 length equals 13 residues. Trimming removed 7 bases from V and 5 bases from J; junction bases left unmatched: 6.

The J gene is TRBJ2-2, the V gene TRBV6-4; 11 bases agree with TRBD1. The germline gives CDR1 MRHNA, CDR2 SNTAGT. Germline trimming cut 4 bases from V and 10 bases from J; bases unmatched to any gene: 5. CDR3 length: 14 amino acids. Here the CDR3 DNA reads TGTGCCAGCAGTGTCGGACAGGGGGCTGTGGAGCTGTTTTTT. This sequence encodes CASSVGQGAVELFF.

The chain combines TRBV4-2 with TRBJ2-7, with D perhaps being TRBD1 or TRBD2 (5 bases each). The germline gives CDR1 LGHNA, CDR2 YNFKEQ. The CDR3 loop spans 15 amino acids. V lost 4 bases and J 1 base, leaving 14 bases between the germline ends. As DNA, the CDR3 is TGTGCCAGCAGCCCCTCCGGGACCACTTCCTACGAGCAGTACTTC. This translates into CASSPSGTTSYEQYF.

This clonotype was recorded many times. As DNA, the CDR3 is TGTGCCAGCAGTTTACTCCCGACAGGCGGGAATTCACCCCTCCACTTT. The encoded protein is CASSLLPTGGNSPLHF. This sequence joins TRBV27 and TRBJ1-6; D is possibly TRBD1 (6 bases). V lost 2 bases and J lost 7, with 15 bases in between. Per the germline V gene, CDR1 is MNHEY and CDR2 is SMNVEV (reference sequence). The CDR3 extends over 16 amino acids.

This clonotype was observed at least ten times. This sequence joins TRBV12-3 or TRBV12-4 and TRBJ2-1, with D unclear. The CDR3 runs 14 residues. Trimming stripped 7 bases from V and 9 bases from J, with 19 bases between. The CDR3 sequence is CASTPQVGAGEQFF. The CDR3 DNA follows: TGTGCCAGCACACCTCAAGTAGGAGCTGGTGAGCAGTTCTTC.

This chain joins TRBV4-3 and TRBJ2-7; 7 bases match TRBD2. The V gene end was trimmed by 0 bases and the J gene end by 3 bases; junction bases not matched to a gene: 14. The CDR3 runs to 18 residues. CDR1 and CDR2 (germline): LGHNA, YSLEER. The CDR3 protein is CASSQDGPGGAGSYEQYF. CDR3 nucleotide sequence: TGCGCCAGCAGCCAAGATGGCCCCGGTGGAGCGGGAAGCTACGAGCAGTACTTC.

Many counts were recorded for this clonotype. The chain links TRBV24-1 to TRBJ2-1; TRBD2 matches 9 bases. With 5 bases clipped from V and 9 bases from J, the junction kept 10 bases outside the gene matches. CDR3 length: 15 amino acids. Germline V CDR1 and CDR2: KGHDR, SFDVKD. The chain's CDR3 is CATSAPGLADGEQFF. The DNA of the CDR3 is TGTGCCACCAGTGCTCCGGGACTAGCAGATGGTGAGCAGTTCTTC.

Note on this clonotype: Possible read error: a much larger clone is one base away. The V gene is TRBV7-9, the J gene TRBJ2-3; D unclear. V lost 3 bases to trimming and J lost 4 bases, with 14 bases between them. CDR1 is SEHNR and CDR2 is FQNEAQ in the germline V gene (reference sequence). The CDR3 length is 15 residues. CDR3 sequence reads: CASSFTTDPADTQYF. The CDR3 DNA sequence: TGTGCCAGCAGCTTTACGACGGACCCCGCAGATACGCAGTATTTT. The full variable domain, in which reference TRBV7-9 and TRBJ2-3 provide the parts outside the CDR3, is DTGVSQNPRHKITKRGQNVTFRCDPISEHNRLYWYRQTLGQGPEFLTYFQNEAQLEKSRLLSDRFSAERPKGSFSTLEIQRTEQGDSAMYLCASSFTTDPADTQYFGPGTRLTVL.

V and J are TRBV25-1 and TRBJ2-1; D might be TRBD1 (5 bases). CDR1 MGHDK and CDR2 SYGVNS come from the germline V gene. This CDR3 spans 14 amino acids. V lost 2 bases and J lost 7, with 12 bases in between. The CDR3 nucleotides are TGTGCCAGCAGTGAAGGGCAGGGAAGGAATGAGCAGTTCTTC. It yields the protein CASSEGQGRNEQFF.

The chain links TRBV7-9 to TRBJ1-6; 9 nucleotides line up with TRBD1. Trimming at V came to 5 bases and at J to 8 bases, leaving 10 bases not matched to a gene. Germline V gene lookup returns CDR1 SEHNR and CDR2 FQNEAQ (reference sequence). CDR3 length: 16 amino acids. The CDR3: CASSPRTGAPHSPLHF. CDR3 nucleotides: TGTGCCAGCAGCCCCCGGACAGGGGCCCCGCATTCACCCCTCCACTTT.

The V call is TRBV11-2, the J call TRBJ2-2; TRBD2 is a possible D gene (5 bases). CDR3 size: 17 residues. Germline CDR1 is SGHAT and CDR2 is FQNNGV. V dropped 1 base and J dropped 0 bases, with 12 bases sitting between them. CDR3 sequence: CASSLGASGPNTGELFF. The CDR3 DNA follows: TGTGCCAGCAGCTTAGGGGCAAGCGGACCGAACACCGGGGAGCTGTTTTTT. Supplemented by reference TRBV11-2 and TRBJ2-2, the full variable domain reads EAGVAQSPRYKIIEKRQSVAFWCNPISGHATLYWYQQILGQGPKLLIQFQNNGVVDDSQLPKDRFSAERLKGVDSTLKIQPAKLEDSAVYLCASSLGASGPNTGELFFGEGSRLTVL.

This clonotype was seen a few times. Being one base from a much bigger clone, this may be a read error. This chain connects TRBV29-1 to TRBJ2-3, with a tentative D call TRBD2 (6 bases). Per germline, CDR1 SQVTM and CDR2 ANQGSEA. The CDR3 length is 12 residues. Trimming pared 3 bases from V and 5 bases from J, leaving 9 bases between. DNA for the CDR3: TGCAGCGTTGAGGAGGGAGTAGATACGCAGTATTTT. Its translation is CSVEEGVDTQYF.

This clonotype was counted a single time. At one end the junction does not follow the germline gene, possibly because of a read error. This sequence joins TRBV27 and TRBJ2-7; D gene uncertain. The CDR3 totals 16 residues. Per germline, CDR1 MNHEY and CDR2 SMNVEV (reference sequence). Here the CDR3 reads CASSFSSGERHYKQYF. The CDR3, as DNA: TGTGCCAGCAGTTTTTCATCGGGCGAAAGACACTACAAGCAGTACTTC.

This clonotype was counted ten times or more. The rearrangement links TRBV27 to TRBJ2-3; 7 bases match TRBD1. This CDR3 comprises 15 residues. Germline V gene data show CDR1 as MNHEY and CDR2 as SMNVEV (reference sequence). Losses at the gene ends were 6 bases for V and 3 bases for J; bases not matched to a gene: 9. In DNA, the CDR3 is TGTGCCAGCAGCCCCAGGGGGAGTTTGACAGATACGCAGTATTTT. Translated, it gives CASSPRGSLTDTQYF.

This clonotype was detected many times. V gene TRBV6-1 combines with J gene TRBJ1-1, with D possibly being TRBD1 (5 bases). CDR1 and CDR2 (germline): MNHNS, SASEGT. The V gene lost 6 bases and the J gene lost 1 base, with 9 bases spanning the gap. This CDR3 region has 13 residues. CDR3 sequence reads: CASRPGPNTEAFF. Written as DNA, the CDR3 is TGTGCCAGCAGACCGGGACCGAACACTGAAGCTTTCTTT.

This clonotype was recorded at least ten times. This rearrangement joins TRBV12-3 or TRBV12-4 to TRBJ1-1; no firm D call. V was clipped by 6 bases and J by 1 base, with 27 bases between them. The CDR3 is 19 residues long. The CDR3 loop reads CASSSPSGEGVVRNTEAFF. CDR3 DNA sequence: TGTGCCAGCAGCTCGCCCTCCGGGGAAGGTGTAGTTAGGAACACTGAAGCTTTCTTT.

In its sample, this clonotype was seen many times. The CDR3 region is CASRTGRDRSYEQYF. Here the CDR3 DNA reads TGTGCCAGCAGGACCGGACGGGACAGGTCCTACGAGCAGTACTTC. The chain links TRBV2 to TRBJ2-7, with TRBD1 identical over 8 bases. The CDR3 spans 15 residues. Germline V gives CDR1 SNHLY, CDR2 FYNNEI. The ends lost 6 bases at V and 1 base at J; junction bases unmatched: 8.

The chain uses TRBV19 and TRBJ2-7; 8 bases are shared with TRBD1. The CDR3 has 15 residues. Per the germline V gene, CDR1 is LNHDA and CDR2 is SQIVND (reference sequence). The V gene end was trimmed by 4 bases and the J gene end by 3 bases; junction bases not matched to a gene: 8. The CDR3 DNA reads TGTGCCAGTAGTACTTCGGGAACAGGGGGCTACGAGCAGTACTTC. Translating gives CASSTSGTGGYEQYF.

This clonotype has a count of ten or more. V and J are TRBV28 and TRBJ2-5, with TRBD1 as a possible D gene (7 bases). Germline values: CDR1 MDHEN, CDR2 SYDVKM. This CDR3 region has 14 residues. The ends were cut back, 2 bases at V and 5 bases at J, with 12 bases in the middle. The chain's CDR3 is CASSLPQGGETQYF. The CDR3 DNA reads as TGTGCCAGCAGTTTACCCCAGGGGGGCGAGACCCAGTACTTC. Full variable domain (rest looked up from reference TRBV28 and TRBJ2-5): DVKVTQSSRYLVKRTGEKVFLECVQDMDHENMFWYRQDPGLGLRLIYFSYDVKMKEKGDIPEGYSVSREKKERFSLILESASTNQTSMYLCASSLPQGGETQYFGPGTRLLVL.

This chain connects TRBV12-3 or TRBV12-4 to TRBJ1-1; weak D call: TRBD1 (6 bases). Trimming removed 3 bases from V and 0 bases from J, with 14 bases in between. The CDR3 extends over 16 amino acids. CDR3 sequence reads: CASSFPITGMNTEAFF. The CDR3 DNA follows: TGTGCCAGCAGTTTCCCCATTACAGGGATGAACACTGAAGCTTTCTTT.

This rearrangement joins TRBV7-9 to TRBJ2-5; D may be TRBD2 (6 bases). The CDR3 runs 16 residues. V gave up 0 bases and J gave up 2 bases, with 13 bases separating them. Per the germline V gene, CDR1 is SEHNR and CDR2 is FQNEAQ (reference sequence). Here the CDR3 reads CASSLALTSRQETQYF. Written as DNA, the CDR3 is TGTGCCAGCAGCTTAGCCCTAACTAGCAGACAAGAGACCCAGTACTTC. Looking up the rest from reference TRBV7-9 and TRBJ2-5 gives the full variable domain: DTGVSQNPRHKITKRGQNVTFRCDPISEHNRLYWYRQTLGQGPEFLTYFQNEAQLEKSRLLSDRFSAERPKGSFSTLEIQRTEQGDSAMYLCASSLALTSRQETQYFGPGTRLLVL.

The gene calls are TRBV10-3 and TRBJ2-3; unclear D gene. This CDR3 contains 12 residues. CDR1 and CDR2 (germline): ENHRY, SYGVKD. Trimming left V 9 bases short and J 0 bases short, with 7 bases between. CDR3 sequence reads: CAIAPSTDTQYF. The CDR3, as DNA: TGTGCCATAGCGCCTAGCACAGATACGCAGTATTTT.

The sample holds a few counts of this clonotype. This chain uses TRBV6-4 with TRBJ2-3; possibly TRBD2 for D (6 bases). CDR1 MRHNA and CDR2 SNTAGT come from the germline V gene. The CDR3 contains 16 residues. V shed 4 bases and J shed 0 bases, with 14 bases lying between them. The CDR3, as DNA: TGTGCCAGCAGTGCCGGGACTGGGAGTAGCACAGATACGCAGTATTTT. Protein: CASSAGTGSSTDTQYF.

V gene TRBV30 combines with J gene TRBJ2-5, with D perhaps matching TRBD2 (6 bases). The CDR3 loop spans 13 amino acids. CDR1 is GTSNPN, CDR2 SVGIG, per germline (reference sequence). The V and J ends lost 6 bases and 4 bases respectively, with 15 bases between them. The CDR3, as DNA: TGTGCCTGCACGGAGGGTGCGGGAGAGACCCAGTACTTC. Translated, it gives CACTEGAGETQYF.

This clonotype appeared many times. The chain is built from TRBV20-1 and TRBJ2-1, with a possible D match to TRBD1 (7 bases). The CDR3 runs to 16 residues. The V gene's germline CDR1 is DFQATT and CDR2 SNEGSKA (reference sequence). Trimming took 5 bases from V and 0 from J, leaving 17 bases between them. The CDR3 DNA follows: TGCAGTGCTGCGGGACAGTGGGATGGCTCCTACAATGAGCAGTTCTTC. Its protein is CSAAGQWDGSYNEQFF.

This clonotype was seen repeatedly, ten times or more. This chain links TRBV28 with TRBJ2-7; 11 nucleotides match TRBD2. V shed 5 bases and J 6 bases; nucleotides not matched to a gene: 9. Germline-derived CDR1 and CDR2 are MDHEN and SYDVKM. CDR3 size: 15 residues. The CDR3 DNA follows: TGTGCCAGCAGTCCGAGGACTAGCGGGTGGTTCGAGCAGTACTTC. Its translation: CASSPRTSGWFEQYF.

This clonotype occurred a few times. The rearrangement joins TRBV4-3 to TRBJ1-1; D ambiguous. Trimming removed 1 base from V and 1 base from J, with 10 bases in between. The CDR3 runs to 15 residues. Germline-derived CDR1 and CDR2 are LGHNA and YSLEER. The CDR3 loop is CASSQGRGGNTEAFF. CDR3 coding DNA: TGCGCCAGCAGCCAAGGGAGAGGTGGGAACACTGAAGCTTTCTTT.